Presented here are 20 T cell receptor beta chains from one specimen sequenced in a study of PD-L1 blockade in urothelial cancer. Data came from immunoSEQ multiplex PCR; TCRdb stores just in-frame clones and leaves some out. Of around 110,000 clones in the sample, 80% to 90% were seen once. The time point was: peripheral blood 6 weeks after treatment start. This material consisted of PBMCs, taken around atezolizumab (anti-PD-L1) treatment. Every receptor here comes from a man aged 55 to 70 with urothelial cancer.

CDR3 protein: CASSPGQQGYTF. DNA of the CDR3: TGCGCCAGCAGCCCCGGACAGCAGGGCTACACCTTC. The genes are TRBV5-1 and TRBJ1-2, with a possible D match to TRBD1 (6 bases). Germline CDR1 reads SGHRS; CDR2 reads YFSETQ. The CDR3 length is 12 residues. V lost 4 bases and J lost 8, with 12 bases in between.

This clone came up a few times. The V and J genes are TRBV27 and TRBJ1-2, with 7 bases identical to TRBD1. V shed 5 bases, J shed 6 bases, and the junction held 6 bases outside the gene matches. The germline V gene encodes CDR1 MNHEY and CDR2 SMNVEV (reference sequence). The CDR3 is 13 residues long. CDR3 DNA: TGTGCCAGCAGTATGACAGGGAATGATGGCTACACCTTC. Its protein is CASSMTGNDGYTF.

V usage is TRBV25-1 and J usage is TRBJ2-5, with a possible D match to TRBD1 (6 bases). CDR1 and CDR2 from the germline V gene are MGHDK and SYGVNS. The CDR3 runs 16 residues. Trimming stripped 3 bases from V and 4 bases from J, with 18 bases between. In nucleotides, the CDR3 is TGTGCCAGCAGTGATATAGGGGGACCTCCGGGAGAGACCCAGTACTTC. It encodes CASSDIGGPPGETQYF.

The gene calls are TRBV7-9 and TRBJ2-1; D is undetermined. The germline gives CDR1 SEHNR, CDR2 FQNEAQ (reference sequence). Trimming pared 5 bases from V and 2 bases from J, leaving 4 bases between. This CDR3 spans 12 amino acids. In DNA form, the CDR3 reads TGTGCCAGCAGCATAACCTACAATGAGCAGTTCTTC. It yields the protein CASSITYNEQFF.

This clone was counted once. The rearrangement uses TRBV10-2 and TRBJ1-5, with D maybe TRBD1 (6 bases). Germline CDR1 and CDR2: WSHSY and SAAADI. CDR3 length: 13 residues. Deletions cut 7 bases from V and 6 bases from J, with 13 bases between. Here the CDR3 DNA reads TGCGCCAGCACCGGGACAACTGTTCAGCCCCAGCATTTT. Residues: CASTGTTVQPQHF.

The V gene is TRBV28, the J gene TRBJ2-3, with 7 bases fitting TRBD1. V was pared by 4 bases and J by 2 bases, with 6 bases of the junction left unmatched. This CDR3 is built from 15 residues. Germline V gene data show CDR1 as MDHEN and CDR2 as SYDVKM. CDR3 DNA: TGTGCCAGCAGTTCCCGGACAGGAGCCACAGATACGCAGTATTTT. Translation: CASSSRTGATDTQYF. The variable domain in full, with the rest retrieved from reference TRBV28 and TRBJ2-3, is DVKVTQSSRYLVKRTGEKVFLECVQDMDHENMFWYRQDPGLGLRLIYFSYDVKMKEKGDIPEGYSVSREKKERFSLILESASTNQTSMYLCASSSRTGATDTQYFGPGTRLTVL.

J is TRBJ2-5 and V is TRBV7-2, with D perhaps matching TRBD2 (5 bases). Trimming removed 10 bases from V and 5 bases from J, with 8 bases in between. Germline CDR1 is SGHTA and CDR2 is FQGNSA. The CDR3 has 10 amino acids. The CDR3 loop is CAIQRETQYF. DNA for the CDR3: TGTGCCATCCAGCGGGAGACCCAGTACTTC.

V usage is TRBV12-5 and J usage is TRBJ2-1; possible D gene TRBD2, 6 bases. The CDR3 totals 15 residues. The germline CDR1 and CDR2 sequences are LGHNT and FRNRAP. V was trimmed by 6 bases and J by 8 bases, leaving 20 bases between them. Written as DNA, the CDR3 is TGTGCTAGTGGGAAAGCGGACTATTTAGCCGATGAGCAGTTCTTC. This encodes CASGKADYLADEQFF.

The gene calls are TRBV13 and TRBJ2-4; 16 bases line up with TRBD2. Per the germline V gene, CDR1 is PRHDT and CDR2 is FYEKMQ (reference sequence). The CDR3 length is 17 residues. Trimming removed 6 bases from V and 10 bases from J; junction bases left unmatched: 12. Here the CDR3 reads CASSPLGTSGGGGIQYF. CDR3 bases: TGTGCCAGCAGTCCCCTCGGGACTAGCGGGGGGGGCGGGATTCAGTACTTC.

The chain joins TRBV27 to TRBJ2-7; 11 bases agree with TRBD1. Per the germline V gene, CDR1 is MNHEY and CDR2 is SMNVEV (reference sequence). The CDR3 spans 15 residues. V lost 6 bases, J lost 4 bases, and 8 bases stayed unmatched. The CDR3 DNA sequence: TGTGCCAGCAGGGACGGACAGGGGGCGCATTACGAGCAGTACTTC. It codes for CASRDGQGAHYEQYF.

This CDR3 reads CASSFTGGTIYF. The CDR3 DNA reads as TGTGCCAGCAGTTTCACAGGGGGGACCATATATTTT. This chain links TRBV6-5 with TRBJ1-3; 8 positions agree with TRBD1. V gave up 4 bases and J gave up 10 bases; unmatched junction bases: 3. Germline V gives CDR1 MNHEY, CDR2 SVGAGI. The CDR3 length is 12 residues.

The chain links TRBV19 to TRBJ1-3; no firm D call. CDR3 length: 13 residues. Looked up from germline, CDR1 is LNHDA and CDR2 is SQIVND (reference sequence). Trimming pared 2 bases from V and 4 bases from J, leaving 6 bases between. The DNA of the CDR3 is TGTGCCAGTAGTATATCCCAGGGAAACACCATATATTTT. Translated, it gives CASSISQGNTIYF.

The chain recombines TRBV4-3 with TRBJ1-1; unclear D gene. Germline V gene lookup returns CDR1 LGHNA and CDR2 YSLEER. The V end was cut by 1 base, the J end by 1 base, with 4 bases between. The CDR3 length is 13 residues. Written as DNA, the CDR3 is TGCGCCAGCAGCCAAGCCCAGAACACTGAAGCTTTCTTT. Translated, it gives CASSQAQNTEAFF.

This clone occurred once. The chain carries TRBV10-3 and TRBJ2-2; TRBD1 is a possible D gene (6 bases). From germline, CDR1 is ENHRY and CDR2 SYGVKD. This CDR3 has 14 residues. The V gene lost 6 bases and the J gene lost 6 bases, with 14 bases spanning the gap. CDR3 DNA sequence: TGTGCCATCAGGAAAGAGGCAGGGGCCGGGGAGCTGTTTTTT. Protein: CAIRKEAGAGELFF.

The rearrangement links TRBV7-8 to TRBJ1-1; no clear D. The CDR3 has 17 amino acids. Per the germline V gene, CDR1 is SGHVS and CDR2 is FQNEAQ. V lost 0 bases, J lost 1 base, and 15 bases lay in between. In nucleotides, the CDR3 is TGTGCCAGCAGCTTAGCAGTCTTGTTGACGGGGAACACTGAAGCTTTCTTT. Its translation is CASSLAVLLTGNTEAFF.

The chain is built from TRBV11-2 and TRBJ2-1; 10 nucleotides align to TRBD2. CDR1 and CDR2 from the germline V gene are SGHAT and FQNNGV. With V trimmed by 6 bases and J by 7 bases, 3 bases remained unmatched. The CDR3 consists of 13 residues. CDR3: CASRHSGRNEQFF. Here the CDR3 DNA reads TGTGCCAGCAGACATAGCGGGAGGAATGAGCAGTTCTTC. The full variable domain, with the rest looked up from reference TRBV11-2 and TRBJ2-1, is EAGVAQSPRYKIIEKRQSVAFWCNPISGHATLYWYQQILGQGPKLLIQFQNNGVVDDSQLPKDRFSAERLKGVDSTLKIQPAKLEDSAVYLCASRHSGRNEQFFGPGTRLTVL.

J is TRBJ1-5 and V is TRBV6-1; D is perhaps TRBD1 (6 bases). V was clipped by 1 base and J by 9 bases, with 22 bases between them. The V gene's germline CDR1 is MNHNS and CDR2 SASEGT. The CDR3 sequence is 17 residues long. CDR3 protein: CASSEVGPGTQSRPQHF. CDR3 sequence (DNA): TGTGCCAGCAGTGAAGTAGGACCCGGGACACAATCTCGGCCCCAGCATTTT.

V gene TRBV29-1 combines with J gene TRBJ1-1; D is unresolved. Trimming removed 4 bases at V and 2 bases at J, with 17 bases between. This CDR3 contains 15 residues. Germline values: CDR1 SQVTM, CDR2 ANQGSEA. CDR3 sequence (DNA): TGCAGCGTTGTAGATGGGAGGGAAGGAAACACTGAAGCTTTCTTT. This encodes CSVVDGREGNTEAFF.

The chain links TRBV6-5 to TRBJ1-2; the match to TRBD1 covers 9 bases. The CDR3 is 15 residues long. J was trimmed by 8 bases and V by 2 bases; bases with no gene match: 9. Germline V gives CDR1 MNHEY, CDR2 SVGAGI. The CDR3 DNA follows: TGTGCCAGCAGTTACAAACAGGGGGCTGAAAGGGGCTACACCTTC. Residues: CASSYKQGAERGYTF.

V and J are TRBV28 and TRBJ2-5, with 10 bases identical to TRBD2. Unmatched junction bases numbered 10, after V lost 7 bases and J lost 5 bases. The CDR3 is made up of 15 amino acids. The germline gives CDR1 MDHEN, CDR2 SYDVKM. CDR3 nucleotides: TGTGCCAGCAATTCCGAGCGGGAGGGGGGGGAGACCCAGTACTTC. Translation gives CASNSEREGGETQYF.